Given below is one T cell receptor (beta chain) in context. Its ends do not fully match the called genes, so a read error is possible. The germline V gene encodes CDR1 SEHNR and CDR2 FQNEAQ (reference sequence). This CDR3 comprises 13 residues. This sample was taken from a study of sequential checkpoint blockade in melanoma. Study context: Patients were randomized 1:1 to nivolumab-then-ipilimumab or ipilimumab-then-nivolumab first-line.

Sequencing was performed with immunoSEQ multiplex PCR; in TCRdb, only in-frame clones are kept and a portion is missing. The sample has fewer than 20,000 clones, 45% to 65% seen once. The treatment is: randomized to nivolumab then ipilimumab (arm A) or the reverse (arm B). Live CD3+CD8+ CD19− CD56− cells were sorted from PBMCs. The material was CD8+ T cells sorted from blood (inferred from file names), obtained from a patient given nivolumab and ipilimumab in sequence. This clonotype originated in a human donor with melanoma. The chain couples TRBV7-9 to TRBJ2-2, with 7 nucleotides matching TRBD1. The CDR3 region is CANSPDRSGELFF. The DNA for the CDR3 is TGTGCCAACAGCCCGGACAGGTCCGGGGAGCTGTTTTTT.